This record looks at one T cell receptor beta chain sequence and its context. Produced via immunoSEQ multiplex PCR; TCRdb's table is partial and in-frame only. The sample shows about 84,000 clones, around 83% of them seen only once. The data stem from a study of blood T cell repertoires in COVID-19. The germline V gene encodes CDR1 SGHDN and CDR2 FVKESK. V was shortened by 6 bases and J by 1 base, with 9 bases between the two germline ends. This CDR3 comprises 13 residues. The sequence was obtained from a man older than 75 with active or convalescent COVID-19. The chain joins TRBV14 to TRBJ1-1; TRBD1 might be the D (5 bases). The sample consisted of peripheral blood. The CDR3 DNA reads TGTGCCAGCAGTTTCGACAGGAACACTGAAGCTTTCTTT. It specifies CASSFDRNTEAFF.